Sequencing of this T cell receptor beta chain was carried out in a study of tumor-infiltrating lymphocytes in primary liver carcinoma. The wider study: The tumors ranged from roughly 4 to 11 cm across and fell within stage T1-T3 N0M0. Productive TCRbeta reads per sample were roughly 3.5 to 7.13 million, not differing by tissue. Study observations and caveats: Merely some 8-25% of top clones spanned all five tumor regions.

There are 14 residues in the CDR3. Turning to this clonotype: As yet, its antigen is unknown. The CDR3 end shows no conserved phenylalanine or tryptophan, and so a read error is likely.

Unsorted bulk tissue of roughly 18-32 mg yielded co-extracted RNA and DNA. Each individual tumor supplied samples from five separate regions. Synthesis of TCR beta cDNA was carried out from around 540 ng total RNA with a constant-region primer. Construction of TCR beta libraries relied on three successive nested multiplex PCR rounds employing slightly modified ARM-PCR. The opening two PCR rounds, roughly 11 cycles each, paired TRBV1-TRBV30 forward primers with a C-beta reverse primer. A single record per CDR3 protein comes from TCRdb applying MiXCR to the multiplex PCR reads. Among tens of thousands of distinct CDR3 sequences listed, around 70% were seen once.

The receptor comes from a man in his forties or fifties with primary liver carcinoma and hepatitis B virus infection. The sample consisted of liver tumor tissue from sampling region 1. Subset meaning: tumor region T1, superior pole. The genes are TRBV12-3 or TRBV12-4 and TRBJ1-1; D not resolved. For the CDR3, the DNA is TGTGGCAGCAGTCCCCAACTGGGTAGCACTGAAGCTTTCCTT. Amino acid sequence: CGSSPQLGSTEAFL.